What follows describes a single T cell receptor (beta chain). Libraries were prepared by immunoSEQ multiplex PCR; TCRdb keeps only in-frame clonotypes and omits some of them. Of roughly 180,000 clones listed, around 85% are singletons. The sample is drawn from a study of blood T cell repertoires in COVID-19. With 5 bases clipped from V and 3 bases from J, the junction kept 3 bases outside the gene matches. CDR1 and CDR2 from the germline V gene are MNHEY and SVGAGI. The CDR3 has 14 residues. The material sequenced was PBMCs or T cells enriched from blood (not recorded which). V gene TRBV6-5 combines with J gene TRBJ2-7, with TRBD1 matching 11 bases. The origin of this receptor is a woman aged 40-49 years with acute COVID-19. The CDR3 loop is CASSRTGGGYEQYF. As DNA, the CDR3 is TGTGCCAGCAGTAGGACAGGGGGCGGCTACGAGCAGTACTTC.